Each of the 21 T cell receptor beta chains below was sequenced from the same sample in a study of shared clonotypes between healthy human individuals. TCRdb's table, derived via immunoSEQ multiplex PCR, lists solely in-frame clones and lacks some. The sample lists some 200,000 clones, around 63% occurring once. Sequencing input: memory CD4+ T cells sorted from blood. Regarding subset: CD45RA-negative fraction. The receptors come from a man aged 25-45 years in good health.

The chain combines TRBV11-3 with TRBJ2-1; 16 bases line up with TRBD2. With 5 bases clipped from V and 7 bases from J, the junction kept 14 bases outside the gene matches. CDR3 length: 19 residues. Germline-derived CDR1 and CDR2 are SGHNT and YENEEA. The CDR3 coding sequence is TGTGCCAGCAGCCACCTGAAGGGACTAGCGGGAGGGCCATCGAATGAGCAGTTCTTC. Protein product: CASSHLKGLAGGPSNEQFF.

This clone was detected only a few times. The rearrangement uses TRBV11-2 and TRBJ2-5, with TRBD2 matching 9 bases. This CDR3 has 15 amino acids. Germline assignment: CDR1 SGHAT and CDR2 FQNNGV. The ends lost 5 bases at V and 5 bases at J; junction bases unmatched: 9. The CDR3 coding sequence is TGTGCCAGCAGCCAGCGGGCGGGAGGGCCGGAGACCCAGTACTTC. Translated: CASSQRAGGPETQYF.

The CDR3 DNA sequence: TGTGCCAGCAGCATTAGGACTAGCGGGAGTGAGACCCAGTACTTC. Translation gives CASSIRTSGSETQYF. The V and J genes are TRBV7-8 and TRBJ2-5; TRBD2 matches 13 bases. The CDR3 runs 15 residues. Germline V gives CDR1 SGHVS, CDR2 FQNEAQ. V lost 5 bases to trimming and J lost 5 bases; unmatched junction nucleotides: 5. Full variable domain (rest looked up from reference TRBV7-8 and TRBJ2-5): GAGVSQSPRYKVAKRGQDVALRCDPISGHVSLFWYQQALGQGPEFLTYFQNEAQLDKSGLPSDRFFAERPEGSVSTLKIQRTQQEDSAVYLCASSIRTSGSETQYFGPGTRLLVL.

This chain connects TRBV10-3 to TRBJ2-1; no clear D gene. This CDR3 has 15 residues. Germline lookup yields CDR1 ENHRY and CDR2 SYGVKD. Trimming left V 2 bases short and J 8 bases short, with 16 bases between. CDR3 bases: TGTGCCATCAGTGAGCCAGGTGAGGTAACATATGAGCAGTTCTTC. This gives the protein CAISEPGEVTYEQFF.

CDR3 sequence: CATSRVRAPGGPSYEQYF. The DNA of the CDR3 is TGTGCCACCAGCAGAGTGAGGGCGCCCGGGGGCCCTTCCTACGAGCAGTACTTC. This chain connects TRBV15 to TRBJ2-7; perhaps D is TRBD1 or TRBD2 (6 bases each). Per germline, CDR1 LNHNV and CDR2 YYDKDF (reference sequence). CDR3 size: 18 residues. V lost 1 base and J 1 base, leaving 20 bases between the germline ends.

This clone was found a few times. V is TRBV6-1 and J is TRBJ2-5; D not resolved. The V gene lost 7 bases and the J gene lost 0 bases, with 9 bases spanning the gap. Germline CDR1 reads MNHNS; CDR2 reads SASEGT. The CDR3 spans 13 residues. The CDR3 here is CASTTMYQETQYF. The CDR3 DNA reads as TGTGCCAGCACTACTATGTACCAAGAGACCCAGTACTTC.

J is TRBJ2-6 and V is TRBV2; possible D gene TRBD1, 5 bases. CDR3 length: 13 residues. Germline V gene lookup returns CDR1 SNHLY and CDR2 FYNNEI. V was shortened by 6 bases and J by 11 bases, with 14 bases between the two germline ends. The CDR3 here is CASRAGSVDVLTF. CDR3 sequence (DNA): TGTGCCAGCAGGGCAGGGTCCGTTGACGTCCTGACTTTC. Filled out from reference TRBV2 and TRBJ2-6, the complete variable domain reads EPEVTQTPSHQVTQMGQEVILRCVPISNHLYFYWYRQILGQKVEFLVSFYNNEISEKSEIFDDQFSVERPDGSNFTLKIRSTKLEDSAMYFCASRAGSVDVLTFGAGSRLTVL.

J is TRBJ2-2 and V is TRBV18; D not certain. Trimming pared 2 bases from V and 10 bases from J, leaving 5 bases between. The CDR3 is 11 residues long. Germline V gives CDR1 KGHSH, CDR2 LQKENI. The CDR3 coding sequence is TGTGCCAGCTCACCAAAGGAGGAGCTGTTTTTT. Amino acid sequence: CASSPKEELFF.

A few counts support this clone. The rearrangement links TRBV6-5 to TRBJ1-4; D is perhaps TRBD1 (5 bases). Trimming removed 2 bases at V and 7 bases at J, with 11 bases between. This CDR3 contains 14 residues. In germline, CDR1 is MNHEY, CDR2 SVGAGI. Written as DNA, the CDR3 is TGTGCCAGCAGTTACGGAGGAGACAGTGAAAAACTGTTTTTT. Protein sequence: CASSYGGDSEKLFF.

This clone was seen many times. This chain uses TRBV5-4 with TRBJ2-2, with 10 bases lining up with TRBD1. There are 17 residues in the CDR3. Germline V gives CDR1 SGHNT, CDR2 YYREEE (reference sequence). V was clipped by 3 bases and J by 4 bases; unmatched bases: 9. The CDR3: CASSWEPGQGLTGELFF. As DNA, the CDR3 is TGTGCCAGCAGCTGGGAGCCGGGACAGGGGCTCACCGGGGAGCTGTTTTTT.

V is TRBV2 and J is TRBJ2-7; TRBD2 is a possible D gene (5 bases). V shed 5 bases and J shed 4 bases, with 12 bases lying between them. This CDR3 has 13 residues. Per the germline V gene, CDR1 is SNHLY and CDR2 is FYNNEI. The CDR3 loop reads CASSLTRSYEQYF. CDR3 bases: TGTGCCAGCAGTCTTACTAGGTCGTACGAGCAGTACTTC.

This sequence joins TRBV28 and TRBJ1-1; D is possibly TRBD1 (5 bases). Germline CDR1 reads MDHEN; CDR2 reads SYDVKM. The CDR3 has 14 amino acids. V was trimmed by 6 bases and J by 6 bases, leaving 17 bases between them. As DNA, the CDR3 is TGTGCCAGCAGCTTCACAGGAGGTAGGGCTGAAGCTTTCTTT. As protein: CASSFTGGRAEAFF.

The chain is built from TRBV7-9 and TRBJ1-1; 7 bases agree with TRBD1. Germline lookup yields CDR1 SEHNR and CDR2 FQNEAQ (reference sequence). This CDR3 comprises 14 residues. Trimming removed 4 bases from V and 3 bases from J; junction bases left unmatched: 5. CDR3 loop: CASSSYDRDTEAFF. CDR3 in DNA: TGTGCCAGCAGCTCCTACGACAGGGACACTGAAGCTTTCTTT.

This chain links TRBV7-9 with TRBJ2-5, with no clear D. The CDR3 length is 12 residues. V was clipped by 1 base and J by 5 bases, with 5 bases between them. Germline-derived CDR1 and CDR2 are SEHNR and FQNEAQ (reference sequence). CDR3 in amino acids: CASSLVRETQYF. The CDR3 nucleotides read TGTGCCAGCAGCTTAGTCCGGGAGACCCAGTACTTC.

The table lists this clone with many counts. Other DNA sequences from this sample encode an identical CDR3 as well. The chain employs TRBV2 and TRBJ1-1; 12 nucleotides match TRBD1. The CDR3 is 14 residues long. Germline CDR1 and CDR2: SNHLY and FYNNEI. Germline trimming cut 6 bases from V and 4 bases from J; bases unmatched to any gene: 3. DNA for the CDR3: TGTGCCAGCAGGGGGACAGGGGGCGGCACTGAAGCTTTCTTT. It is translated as CASRGTGGGTEAFF.

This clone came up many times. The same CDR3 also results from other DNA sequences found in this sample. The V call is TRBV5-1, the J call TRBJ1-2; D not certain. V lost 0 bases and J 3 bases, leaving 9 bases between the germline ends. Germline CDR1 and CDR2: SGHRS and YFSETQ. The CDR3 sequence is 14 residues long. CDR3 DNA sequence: TGCGCCAGCAGCTTGGCGGGGAGCGACTATGGCTACACCTTC. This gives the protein CASSLAGSDYGYTF. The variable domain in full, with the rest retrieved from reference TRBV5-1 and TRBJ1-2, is KAGVTQTPRYLIKTRGQQVTLSCSPISGHRSVSWYQQTPGQGLQFLFEYFSETQRNKGNFPGRFSGRQFSNSRSEMNVSTLELGDSALYLCASSLAGSDYGYTFGSGTRLTVV.

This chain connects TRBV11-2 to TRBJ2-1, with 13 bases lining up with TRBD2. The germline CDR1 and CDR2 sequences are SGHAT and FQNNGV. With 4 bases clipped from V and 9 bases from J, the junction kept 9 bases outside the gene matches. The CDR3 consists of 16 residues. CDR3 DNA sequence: TGTGCCAGCAGCTCAGGGACTAGCGGGGCCCTGGGTGAGCAGTTCTTC. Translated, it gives CASSSGTSGALGEQFF.

The CDR3 loop is CASSLETGRGSETQYF. The CDR3 coding sequence is TGTGCCAGCAGCTTGGAGACAGGGCGGGGCAGCGAGACCCAGTACTTC. The gene calls are TRBV5-4 and TRBJ2-5, with a weak D call TRBD1 (7 bases). Germline CDR1 SGHNT, CDR2 YYREEE (reference sequence). The V end was cut by 0 bases, the J end by 5 bases, with 17 bases between. The CDR3 length is 16 residues.

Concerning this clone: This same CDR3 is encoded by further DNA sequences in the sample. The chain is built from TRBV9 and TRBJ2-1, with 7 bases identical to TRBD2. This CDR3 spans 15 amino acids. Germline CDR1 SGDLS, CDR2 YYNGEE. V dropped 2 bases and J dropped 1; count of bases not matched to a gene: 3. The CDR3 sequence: CASSVGSGSYNEQFF. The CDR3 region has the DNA TGTGCCAGCAGCGTCGGTAGCGGGTCCTACAATGAGCAGTTCTTC.

The CDR3 region is CASSAVAGGPGQFF. CDR3 coding DNA: TGTGCCAGCAGCGCGGTGGCGGGAGGGCCGGGGCAGTTCTTC. V is TRBV2 and J is TRBJ2-1; 9 nucleotides align to TRBD2. Germline V gene lookup returns CDR1 SNHLY and CDR2 FYNNEI. The CDR3 is made up of 14 amino acids. The J segment lost 12 bases and the V segment lost 6 bases, leaving 12 bases of the junction unmatched.

The CDR3 DNA reads as TGCGCCAGCAGTCGGGACAGCTTCTATGGCTACACCTTC. Translation gives CASSRDSFYGYTF. The chain uses TRBV5-1 and TRBJ1-2; TRBD1 aligns across 7 bases. V lost 5 bases and J lost 4; bases outside the gene matches: 5. CDR1 SGHRS and CDR2 YFSETQ come from the germline V gene. The CDR3 runs 13 residues.